This T cell receptor (beta chain) was captured by sequencing in a study of cytomegalovirus exposure and HLA in healthy donors. PCR involved 60 Vbeta and 13 Jbeta primers. The assay was immunoSEQ multiplex PCR, and TCRdb's table has in-frame clones only and misses some. The sample carries hundreds of thousands of clones, 55% to 75% recorded once. Turning to this clone: Its antigen is currently unknown.

Study-wide results and caveats: Looking again later, the authors saw that most CMV-associated TCR beta chains seemed HLA-restricted. It has been reported that TCR beta sequences accurately predicted the HLA-A and HLA-B alleles of most subjects. Diagnosis of cytomegalovirus status made by the classifier reportedly showed high specificity and sensitivity. For most TCR sequences rarity was the rule, although some public TCRs occurred in many donors.

Sequences were obtained from PBMCs. This clonotype was sampled from a man aged 35 to 55 in good health and CMV-seropositive.

In DNA form, the CDR3 reads TGTGCCAGCAGTCTAGCGGGGGATGCCTACGAGCAGTACTTC. Translation: CASSLAGDAYEQYF. The chain joins TRBV7-2 to TRBJ2-7; 10 bases line up with TRBD2. The germline V gene encodes CDR1 SGHTA and CDR2 FQGNSA. The CDR3 consists of 14 residues. The V and J ends lost 6 bases and 2 bases, in that order; junction bases with no gene match: 4.